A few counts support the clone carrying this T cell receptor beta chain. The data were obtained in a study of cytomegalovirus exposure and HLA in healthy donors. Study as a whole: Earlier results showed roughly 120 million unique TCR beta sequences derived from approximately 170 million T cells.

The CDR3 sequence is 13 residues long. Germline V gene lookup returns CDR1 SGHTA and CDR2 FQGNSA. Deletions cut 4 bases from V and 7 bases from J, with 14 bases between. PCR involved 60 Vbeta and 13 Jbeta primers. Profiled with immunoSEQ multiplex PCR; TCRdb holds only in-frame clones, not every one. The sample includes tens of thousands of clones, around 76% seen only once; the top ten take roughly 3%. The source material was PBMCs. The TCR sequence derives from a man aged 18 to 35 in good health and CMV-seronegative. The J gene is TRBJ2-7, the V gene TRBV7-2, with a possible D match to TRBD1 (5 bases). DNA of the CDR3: TGTGCCAGCAGCTCAGAGGACATGAGGGAGCAGTACTTC. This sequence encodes CASSSEDMREQYF.